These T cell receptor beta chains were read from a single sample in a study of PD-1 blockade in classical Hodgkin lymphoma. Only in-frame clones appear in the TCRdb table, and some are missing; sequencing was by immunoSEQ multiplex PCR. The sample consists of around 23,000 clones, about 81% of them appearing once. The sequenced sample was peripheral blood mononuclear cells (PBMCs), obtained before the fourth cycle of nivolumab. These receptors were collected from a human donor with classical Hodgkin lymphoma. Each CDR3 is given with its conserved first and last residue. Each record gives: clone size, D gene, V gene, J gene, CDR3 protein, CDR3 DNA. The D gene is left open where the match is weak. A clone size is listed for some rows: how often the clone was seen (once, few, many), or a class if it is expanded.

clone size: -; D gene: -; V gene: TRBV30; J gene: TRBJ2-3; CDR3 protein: CAWRAGTDTQYF; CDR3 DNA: TGTGCCTGGAGGGCCGGAACAGATACGCAGTATTTT
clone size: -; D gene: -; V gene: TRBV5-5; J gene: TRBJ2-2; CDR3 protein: CASSPLVGPGELFF; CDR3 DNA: TGTGCCAGCAGCCCATTGGTGGGGCCCGGGGAGCTGTTTTTT
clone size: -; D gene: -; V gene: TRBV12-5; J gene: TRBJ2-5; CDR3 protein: CASGLGGQETQYF; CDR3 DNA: TGTGCTAGTGGTTTAGGGGGACAAGAGACCCAGTACTTC
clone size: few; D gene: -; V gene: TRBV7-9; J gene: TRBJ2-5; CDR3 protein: CASLDGVQETQYF; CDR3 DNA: TGTGCCAGCCTGGATGGGGTTCAAGAGACCCAGTACTTC
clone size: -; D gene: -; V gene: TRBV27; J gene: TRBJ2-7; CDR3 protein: CASSPGRSFSYEQYF; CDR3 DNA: TGTGCCAGCAGTCCAGGGAGGAGTTTCTCCTACGAGCAGTACTTC
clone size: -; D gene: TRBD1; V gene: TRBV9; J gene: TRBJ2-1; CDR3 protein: CASSVRTGVGVGPYNEQFF; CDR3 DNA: TGTGCCAGCAGCGTCCGGACAGGGGTGGGGGTAGGGCCCTACAATGAGCAGTTCTTC
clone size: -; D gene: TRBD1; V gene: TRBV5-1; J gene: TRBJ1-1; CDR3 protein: CASSLGPGTGERTEAFF; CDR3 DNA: TGCGCCAGCAGCTTGGGGCCCGGGACAGGGGAGCGTACTGAAGCTTTCTTT
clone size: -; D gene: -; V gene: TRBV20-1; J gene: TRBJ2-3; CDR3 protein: CSATLTDTQYF; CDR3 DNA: TGCAGTGCTACTCTTACAGATACGCAGTATTTT
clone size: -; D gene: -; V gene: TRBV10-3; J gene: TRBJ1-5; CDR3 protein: CAASFASNQPQHF; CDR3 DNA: TGTGCCGCCTCTTTCGCCAGCAATCAGCCCCAGCATTTT
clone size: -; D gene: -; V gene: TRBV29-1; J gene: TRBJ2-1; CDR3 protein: CSVEAGAGPPGEQFF; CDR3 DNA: TGCAGCGTTGAGGCGGGGGCAGGCCCCCCTGGGGAGCAGTTCTTC
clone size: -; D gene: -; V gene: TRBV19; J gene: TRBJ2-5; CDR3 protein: CASSIARTDAETQYF; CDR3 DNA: TGTGCCAGTAGTATAGCCCGGACGGATGCGGAGACCCAGTACTTC
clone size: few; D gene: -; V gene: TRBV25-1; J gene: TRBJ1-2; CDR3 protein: CATRPRGNYGYTF; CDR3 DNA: TGTGCCACCCGACCCCGGGGTAACTATGGCTACACCTTC
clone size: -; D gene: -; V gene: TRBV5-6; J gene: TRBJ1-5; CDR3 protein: CASSLVGVGPQHF; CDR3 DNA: TGTGCCAGCAGCTTGGTCGGGGTTGGGCCCCAGCATTTT
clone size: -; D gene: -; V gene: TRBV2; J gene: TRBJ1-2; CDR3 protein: CASGTRPNYGYTF; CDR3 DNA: TGTGCCAGCGGGACAAGACCTAACTATGGCTACACCTTC
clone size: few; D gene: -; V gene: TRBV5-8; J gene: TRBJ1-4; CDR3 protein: CASTEGATNEKLFF; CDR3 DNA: TGTGCTTCGACCGAAGGTGCAACTAATGAAAAACTGTTTTTT
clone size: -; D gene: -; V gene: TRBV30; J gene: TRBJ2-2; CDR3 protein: CAWSVSLTGELFF; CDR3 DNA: TGTGCCTGGAGTGTATCGCTTACCGGGGAGCTGTTTTTT
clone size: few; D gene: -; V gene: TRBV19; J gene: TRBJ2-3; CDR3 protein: CASSIAITTDTQYF; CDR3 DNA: TGTGCCAGTAGTATAGCGATTACCACAGATACGCAGTATTTT
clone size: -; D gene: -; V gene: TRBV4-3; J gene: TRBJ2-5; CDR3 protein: CASSLRVGSVETQYF; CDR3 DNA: TGCGCCAGCAGCCTGCGCGTAGGCTCCGTAGAGACCCAGTACTTC